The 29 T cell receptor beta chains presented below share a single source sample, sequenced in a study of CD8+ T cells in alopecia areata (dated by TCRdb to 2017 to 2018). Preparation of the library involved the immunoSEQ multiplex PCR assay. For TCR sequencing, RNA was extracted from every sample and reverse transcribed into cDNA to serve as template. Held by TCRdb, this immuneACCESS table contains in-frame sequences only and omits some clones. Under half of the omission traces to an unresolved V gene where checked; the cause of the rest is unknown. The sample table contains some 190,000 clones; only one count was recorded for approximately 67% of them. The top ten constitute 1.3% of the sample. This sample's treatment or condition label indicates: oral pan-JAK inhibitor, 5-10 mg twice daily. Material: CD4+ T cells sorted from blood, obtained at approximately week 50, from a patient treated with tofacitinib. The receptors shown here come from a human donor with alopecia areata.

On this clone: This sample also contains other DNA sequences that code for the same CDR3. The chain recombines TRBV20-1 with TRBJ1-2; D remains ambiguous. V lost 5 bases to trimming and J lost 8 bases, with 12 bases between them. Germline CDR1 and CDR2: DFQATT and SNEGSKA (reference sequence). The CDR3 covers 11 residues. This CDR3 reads CSAPTGEGYTF. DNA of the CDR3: TGCAGTGCTCCTACGGGCGAGGGCTACACCTTC.

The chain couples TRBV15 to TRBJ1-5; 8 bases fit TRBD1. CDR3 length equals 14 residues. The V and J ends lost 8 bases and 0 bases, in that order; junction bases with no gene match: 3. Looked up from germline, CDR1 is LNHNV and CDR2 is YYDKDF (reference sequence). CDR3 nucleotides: TGTGCCACCGGACAGGGATTTAGCAATCAGCCCCAGCATTTT. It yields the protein CATGQGFSNQPQHF. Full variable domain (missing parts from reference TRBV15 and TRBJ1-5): DAMVIQNPRYQVTQFGKPVTLSCSQTLNHNVMYWYQQKSSQAPKLLFHYYDKDFNNEADTPDNFQSRRPNTSFCFLDIRSPGLGDTAMYLCATGQGFSNQPQHFGDGTRLSIL.

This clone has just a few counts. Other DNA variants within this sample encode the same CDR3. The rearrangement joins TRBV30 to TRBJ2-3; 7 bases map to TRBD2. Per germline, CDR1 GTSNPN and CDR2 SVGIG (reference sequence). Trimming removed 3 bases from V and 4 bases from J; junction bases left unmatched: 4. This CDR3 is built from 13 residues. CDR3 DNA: TGTGCCTGGAGCTCTAGCGGAGCAGATACGCAGTATTTT. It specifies CAWSSSGADTQYF.

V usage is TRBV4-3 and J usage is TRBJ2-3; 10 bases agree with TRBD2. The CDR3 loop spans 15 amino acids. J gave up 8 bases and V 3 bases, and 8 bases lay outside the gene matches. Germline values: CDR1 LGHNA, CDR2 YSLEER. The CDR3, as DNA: TGCGCCAGCAGCCAGGGGACTAGCGAACAGGGTACGCAGTATTTT. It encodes CASSQGTSEQGTQYF.

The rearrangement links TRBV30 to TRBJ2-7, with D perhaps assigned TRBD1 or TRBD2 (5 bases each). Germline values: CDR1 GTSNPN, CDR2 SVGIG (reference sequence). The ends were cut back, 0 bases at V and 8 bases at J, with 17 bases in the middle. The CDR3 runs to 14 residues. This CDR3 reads CAWSVLKEGTKQYF. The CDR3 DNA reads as TGTGCCTGGAGTGTACTCAAAGAGGGGACCAAGCAGTACTTC.

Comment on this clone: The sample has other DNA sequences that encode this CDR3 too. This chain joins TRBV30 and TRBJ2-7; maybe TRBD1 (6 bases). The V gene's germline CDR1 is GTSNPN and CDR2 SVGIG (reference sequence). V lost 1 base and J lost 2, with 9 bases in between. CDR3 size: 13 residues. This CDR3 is CAWSDRVTYEQYF. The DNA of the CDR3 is TGTGCCTGGAGTGACAGGGTCACCTACGAGCAGTACTTC.

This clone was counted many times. CDR3 DNA: TGTGCCAGTAGTATCAACAGGGCGGACTATGGCTACACCTTC. It encodes CASSINRADYGYTF. J is TRBJ1-2 and V is TRBV19, with D possibly being TRBD1 (6 bases). The V end lost 3 bases, the J end lost 3 bases, and 11 bases lay between the germline ends. From germline, CDR1 is LNHDA and CDR2 SQIVND (reference sequence). This CDR3 has 14 amino acids.

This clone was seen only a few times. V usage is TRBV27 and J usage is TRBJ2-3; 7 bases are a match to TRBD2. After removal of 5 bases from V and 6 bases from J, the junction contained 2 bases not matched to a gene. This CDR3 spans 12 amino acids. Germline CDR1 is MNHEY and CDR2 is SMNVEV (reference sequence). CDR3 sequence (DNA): TGTGCCAGCAGTCGGCGGGGGGATACGCAGTATTTT. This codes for CASSRRGDTQYF.

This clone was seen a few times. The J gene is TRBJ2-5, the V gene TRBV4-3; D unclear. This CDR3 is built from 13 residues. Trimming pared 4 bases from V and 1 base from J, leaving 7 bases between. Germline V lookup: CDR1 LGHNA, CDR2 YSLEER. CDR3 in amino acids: CASSPSRQETQYF. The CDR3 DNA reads TGCGCCAGCAGCCCCTCCCGCCAAGAGACCCAGTACTTC.

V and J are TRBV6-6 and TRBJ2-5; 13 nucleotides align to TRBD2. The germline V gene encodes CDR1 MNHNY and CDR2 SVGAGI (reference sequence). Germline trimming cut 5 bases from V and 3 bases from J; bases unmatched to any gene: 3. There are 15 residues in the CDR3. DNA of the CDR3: TGTGCCAGCAGTCCGGGACTAGCGGGGAAAGAGACCCAGTACTTC. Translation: CASSPGLAGKETQYF.

This CDR3 reads CASSLGTAQSYEQYF. Here the CDR3 DNA reads TGTGCCAGCAGCTTGGGGACAGCGCAGTCCTACGAGCAGTACTTC. The J gene is TRBJ2-7, the V gene TRBV5-4; D may be TRBD1 (6 bases). Germline V gene sequence: CDR1 SGHNT, CDR2 YYREEE (reference sequence). Trimming took 0 bases from V and 1 from J, leaving 11 bases between them. This CDR3 has 15 amino acids.

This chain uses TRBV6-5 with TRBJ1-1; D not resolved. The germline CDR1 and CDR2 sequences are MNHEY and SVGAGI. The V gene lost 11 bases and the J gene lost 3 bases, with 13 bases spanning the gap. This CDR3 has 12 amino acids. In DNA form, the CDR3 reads TGTGCCCTATCCGGGTGGGACACTGAAGCTTTCTTT. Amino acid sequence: CALSGWDTEAFF.

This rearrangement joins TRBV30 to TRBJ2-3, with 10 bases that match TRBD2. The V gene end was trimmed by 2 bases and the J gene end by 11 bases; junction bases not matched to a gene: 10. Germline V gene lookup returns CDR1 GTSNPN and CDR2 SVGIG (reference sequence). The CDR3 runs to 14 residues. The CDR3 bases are TGTGCCTGGAGTAAGCAAGCGGGGGGGAACGAGCAGTATTTT. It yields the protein CAWSKQAGGNEQYF. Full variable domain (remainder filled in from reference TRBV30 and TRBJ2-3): SQTIHQWPATLVQPVGSPLSLECTVEGTSNPNLYWYRQAAGRGLQLLFYSVGIGQISSEVPQNLSASRPQDRQFILSSKKLLLSDSGFYLCAWSKQAGGNEQYFGPGTRLTVL.

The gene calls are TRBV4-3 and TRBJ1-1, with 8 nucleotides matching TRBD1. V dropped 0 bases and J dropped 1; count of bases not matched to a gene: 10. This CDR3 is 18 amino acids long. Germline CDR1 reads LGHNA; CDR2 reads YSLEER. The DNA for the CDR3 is TGCGCCAGCAGCCAAGACCTAACGCCAACAGGGGGGAACACTGAAGCTTTCTTT. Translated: CASSQDLTPTGGNTEAFF.

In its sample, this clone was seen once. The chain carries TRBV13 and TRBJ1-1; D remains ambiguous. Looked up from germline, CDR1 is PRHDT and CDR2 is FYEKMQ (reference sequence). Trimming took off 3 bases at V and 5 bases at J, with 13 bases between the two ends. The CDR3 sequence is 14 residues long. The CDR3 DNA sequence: TGTGCCAGCAGCTTTCAGAGGTTGGATACTGAAGCTTTCTTT. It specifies CASSFQRLDTEAFF.

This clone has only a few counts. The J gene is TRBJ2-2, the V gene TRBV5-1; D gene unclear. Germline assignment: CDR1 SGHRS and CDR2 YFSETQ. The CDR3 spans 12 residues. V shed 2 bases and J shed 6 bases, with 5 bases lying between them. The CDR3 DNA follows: TGCGCCAGCAGCTTCAGTTCCGGGGAGCTGTTTTTT. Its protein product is CASSFSSGELFF. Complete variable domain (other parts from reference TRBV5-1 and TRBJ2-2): KAGVTQTPRYLIKTRGQQVTLSCSPISGHRSVSWYQQTPGQGLQFLFEYFSETQRNKGNFPGRFSGRQFSNSRSEMNVSTLELGDSALYLCASSFSSGELFFGEGSRLTVL.

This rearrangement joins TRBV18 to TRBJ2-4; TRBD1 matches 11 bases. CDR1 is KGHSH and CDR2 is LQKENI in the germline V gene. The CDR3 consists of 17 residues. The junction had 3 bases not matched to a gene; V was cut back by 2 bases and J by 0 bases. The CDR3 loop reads CASSPGQGALAKNIQYF. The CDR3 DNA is TGTGCCAGCTCACCAGGACAGGGGGCTCTAGCCAAAAACATTCAGTACTTC.

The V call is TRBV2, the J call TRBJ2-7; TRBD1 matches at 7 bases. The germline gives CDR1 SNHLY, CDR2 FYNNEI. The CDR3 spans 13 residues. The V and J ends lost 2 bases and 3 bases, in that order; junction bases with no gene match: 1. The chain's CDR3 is CASSEQGVYEQYF. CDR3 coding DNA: TGTGCCAGCAGTGAACAGGGGGTCTACGAGCAGTACTTC.

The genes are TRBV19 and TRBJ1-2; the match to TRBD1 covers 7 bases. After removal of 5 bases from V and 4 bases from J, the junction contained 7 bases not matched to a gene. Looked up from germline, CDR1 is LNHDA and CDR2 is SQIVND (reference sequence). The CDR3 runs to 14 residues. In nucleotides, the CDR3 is TGTGCCAGTAGTCCTGACAGGGTCAGCTATGGCTACACCTTC. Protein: CASSPDRVSYGYTF.

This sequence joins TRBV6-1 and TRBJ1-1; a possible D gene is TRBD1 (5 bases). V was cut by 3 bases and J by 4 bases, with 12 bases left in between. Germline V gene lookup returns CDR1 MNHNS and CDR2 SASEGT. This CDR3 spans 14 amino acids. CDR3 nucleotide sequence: TGTGCCAGCAGTGATCCAGGGAGGGGCACTGAAGCTTTCTTT. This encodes CASSDPGRGTEAFF.

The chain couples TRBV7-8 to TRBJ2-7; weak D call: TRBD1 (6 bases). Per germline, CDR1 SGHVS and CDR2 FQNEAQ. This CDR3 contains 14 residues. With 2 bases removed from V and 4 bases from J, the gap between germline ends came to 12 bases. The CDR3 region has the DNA TGTGCCAGCAGCTTAATGCCACAGGGATACGAGCAGTACTTC. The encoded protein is CASSLMPQGYEQYF.

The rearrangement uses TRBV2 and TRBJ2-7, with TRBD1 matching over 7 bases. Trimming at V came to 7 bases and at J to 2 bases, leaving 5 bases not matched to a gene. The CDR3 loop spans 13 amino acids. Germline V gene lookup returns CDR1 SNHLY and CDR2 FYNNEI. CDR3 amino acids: CASTWDSPYEQYF. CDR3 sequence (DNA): TGTGCCAGCACCTGGGACAGTCCCTACGAGCAGTACTTC.

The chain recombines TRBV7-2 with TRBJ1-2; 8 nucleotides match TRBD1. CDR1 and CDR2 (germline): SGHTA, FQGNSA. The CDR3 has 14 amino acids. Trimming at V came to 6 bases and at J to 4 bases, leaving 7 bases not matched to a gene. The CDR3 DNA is TGTGCCAGCAGGAGACAGGGGCCCCGCTATGGCTACACCTTC. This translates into CASRRQGPRYGYTF.

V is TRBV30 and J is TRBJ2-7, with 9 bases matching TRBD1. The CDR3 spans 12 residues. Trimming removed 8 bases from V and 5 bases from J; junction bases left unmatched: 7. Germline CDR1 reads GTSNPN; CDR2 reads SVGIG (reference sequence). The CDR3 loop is CAADRGGDEQYF. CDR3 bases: TGTGCCGCGGACAGGGGTGGCGACGAGCAGTACTTC. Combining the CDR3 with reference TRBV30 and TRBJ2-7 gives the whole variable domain SQTIHQWPATLVQPVGSPLSLECTVEGTSNPNLYWYRQAAGRGLQLLFYSVGIGQISSEVPQNLSASRPQDRQFILSSKKLLLSDSGFYLCAADRGGDEQYFGPGTRLTVT.

The CDR3 coding sequence is TGTGCCAGCAGGCTGACCTACGAGCAGTACTTC. It encodes CASRLTYEQYF. V gene TRBV2 combines with J gene TRBJ2-7, with no clear D. The CDR3 has 11 amino acids. V was shortened by 6 bases and J by 2 bases, with 5 bases between the two germline ends. Germline-derived CDR1 and CDR2 are SNHLY and FYNNEI.

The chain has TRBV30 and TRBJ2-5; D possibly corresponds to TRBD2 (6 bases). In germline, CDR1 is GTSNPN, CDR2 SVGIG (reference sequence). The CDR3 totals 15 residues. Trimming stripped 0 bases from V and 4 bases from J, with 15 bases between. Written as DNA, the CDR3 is TGTGCCTGGAGTGTAAGGTGGGGGGACCGAGAGACCCAGTACTTC. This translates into CAWSVRWGDRETQYF.

This chain's CDR3 is CSVEIPTNEKLFF. Here the CDR3 DNA reads TGCAGCGTTGAGATCCCAACTAATGAAAAACTGTTTTTT. The J gene is TRBJ1-4, the V gene TRBV29-1, with D uncertain. CDR1 SQVTM and CDR2 ANQGSEA come from the germline V gene. This CDR3 comprises 13 residues. The V gene lost 3 bases and the J gene lost 0 bases, with 5 bases spanning the gap. The full variable domain, rest sourced from reference TRBV29-1 and TRBJ1-4, is SAVISQKPSRDICQRGTSLTIQCQVDSQVTMMFWYRQQPGQSLTLIATANQGSEATYESGFVIDKFPISRPNLTFSTLTVSNMSPEDSSIYLCSVEIPTNEKLFFGSGTQLSVL.

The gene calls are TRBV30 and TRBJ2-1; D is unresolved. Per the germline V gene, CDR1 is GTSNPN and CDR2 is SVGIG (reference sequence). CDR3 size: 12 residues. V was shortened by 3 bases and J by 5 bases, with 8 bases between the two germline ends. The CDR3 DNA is TGTGCCTGGAGCGCGAGCGACAATGAGCAGTTCTTC. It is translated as CAWSASDNEQFF.

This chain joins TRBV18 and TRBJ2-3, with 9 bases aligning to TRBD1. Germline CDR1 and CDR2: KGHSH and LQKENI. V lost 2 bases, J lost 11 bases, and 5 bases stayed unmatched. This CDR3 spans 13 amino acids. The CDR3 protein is CASSPGGQGGQYF. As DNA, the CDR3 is TGTGCCAGCTCACCAGGGGGACAGGGCGGGCAGTATTTT.